The source of this T cell receptor beta chain is a study of blood T cell repertoires in COVID-19. The CDR3 covers 12 residues. Germline assignment: CDR1 MDHEN and CDR2 SYDVKM. Trimming cost V 4 bases and J 15 bases, with 13 bases left between them. Method: immunoSEQ multiplex PCR; TCRdb's copy keeps in-frame clones and lacks some. The table shows about 78,000 clones, with less than 95% occurring only once. This chain links TRBV28 with TRBJ1-6; D gene unclear. The receptor was derived from a woman between 50 and 59 years old in a cohort sampled during active COVID-19. Sequencing used peripheral blood. The CDR3 protein is CASSSMRAHLHF. The CDR3 DNA sequence: TGTGCCAGCAGTTCCATGAGGGCCCACCTCCACTTT.